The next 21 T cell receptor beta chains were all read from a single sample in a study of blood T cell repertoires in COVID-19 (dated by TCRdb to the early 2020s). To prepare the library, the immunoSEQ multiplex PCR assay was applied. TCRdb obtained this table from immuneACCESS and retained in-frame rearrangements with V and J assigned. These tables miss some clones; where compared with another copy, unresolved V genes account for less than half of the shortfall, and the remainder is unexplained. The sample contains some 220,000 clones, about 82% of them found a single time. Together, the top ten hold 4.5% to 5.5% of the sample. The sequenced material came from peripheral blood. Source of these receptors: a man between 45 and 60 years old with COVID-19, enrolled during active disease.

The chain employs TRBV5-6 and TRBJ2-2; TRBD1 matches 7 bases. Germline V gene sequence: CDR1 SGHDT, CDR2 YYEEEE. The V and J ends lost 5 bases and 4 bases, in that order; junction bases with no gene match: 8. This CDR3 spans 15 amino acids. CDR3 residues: CASSPTGLGTGELFF. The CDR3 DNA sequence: TGTGCCAGCAGTCCGACAGGGCTTGGCACCGGGGAGCTGTTTTTT.

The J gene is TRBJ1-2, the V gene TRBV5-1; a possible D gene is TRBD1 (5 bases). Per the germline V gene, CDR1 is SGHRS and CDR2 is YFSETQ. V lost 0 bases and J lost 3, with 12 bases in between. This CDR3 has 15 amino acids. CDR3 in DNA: TGCGCCAGCAGCTTGGCCTGGGGGGGTGACTATGGCTACACCTTC. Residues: CASSLAWGGDYGYTF.

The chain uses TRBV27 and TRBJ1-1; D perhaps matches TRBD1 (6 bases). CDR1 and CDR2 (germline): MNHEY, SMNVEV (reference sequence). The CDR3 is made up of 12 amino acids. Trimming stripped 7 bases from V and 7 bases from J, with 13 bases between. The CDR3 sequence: CASKTGSGEAFF. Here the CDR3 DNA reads TGTGCCAGCAAAACAGGGTCGGGTGAAGCTTTCTTT.

CDR3 in amino acids: CASTGVVYNEQFF. In DNA form, the CDR3 reads TGTGCCAGTACGGGGGTCGTCTACAATGAGCAGTTCTTC. The chain has TRBV19 and TRBJ2-1, with D maybe TRBD2 (6 bases). CDR1 and CDR2 from the germline V gene are LNHDA and SQIVND (reference sequence). There are 13 residues in the CDR3. The V and J ends lost 7 bases and 3 bases respectively, with 10 bases between them.

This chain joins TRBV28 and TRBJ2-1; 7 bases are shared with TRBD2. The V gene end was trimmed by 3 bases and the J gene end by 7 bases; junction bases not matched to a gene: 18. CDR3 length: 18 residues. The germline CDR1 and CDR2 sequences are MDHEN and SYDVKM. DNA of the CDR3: TGTGCCAGCAGTTTCGGCCCCCAAAGCGGGACCCTGGGTAATGAGCAGTTCTTC. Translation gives CASSFGPQSGTLGNEQFF.

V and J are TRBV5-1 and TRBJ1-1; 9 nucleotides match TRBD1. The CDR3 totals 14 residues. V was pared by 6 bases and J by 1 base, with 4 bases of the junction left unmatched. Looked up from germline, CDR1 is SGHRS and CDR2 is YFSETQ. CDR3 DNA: TGCGCCAGCACCCAGGGACAGGGGAACACTGAAGCTTTCTTT. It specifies CASTQGQGNTEAFF.

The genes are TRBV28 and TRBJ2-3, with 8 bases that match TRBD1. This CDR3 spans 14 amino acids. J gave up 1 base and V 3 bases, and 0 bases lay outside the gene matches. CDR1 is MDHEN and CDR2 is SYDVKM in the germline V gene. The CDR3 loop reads CASSLGQGTDTQYF. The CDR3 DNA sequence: TGTGCCAGCAGTTTGGGACAGGGCACAGATACGCAGTATTTT. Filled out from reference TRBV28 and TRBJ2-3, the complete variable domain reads DVKVTQSSRYLVKRTGEKVFLECVQDMDHENMFWYRQDPGLGLRLIYFSYDVKMKEKGDIPEGYSVSREKKERFSLILESASTNQTSMYLCASSLGQGTDTQYFGPGTRLTVL.

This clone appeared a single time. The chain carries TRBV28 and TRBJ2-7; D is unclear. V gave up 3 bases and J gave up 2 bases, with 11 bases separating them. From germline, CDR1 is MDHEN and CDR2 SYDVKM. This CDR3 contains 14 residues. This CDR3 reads CASSLSGFAYEQYF. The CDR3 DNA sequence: TGTGCCAGCAGTTTGTCGGGTTTTGCCTACGAGCAGTACTTC.

CDR3 sequence reads: CASSLDRTDTQYF. The DNA of the CDR3 is TGTGCCAGCAGTCTCGACAGAACAGATACGCAGTATTTT. The chain carries TRBV28 and TRBJ2-3, with D possibly being TRBD1 (5 bases). CDR1 MDHEN and CDR2 SYDVKM come from the germline V gene. The germline V and J ends were trimmed by 5 bases and 3 bases, with 9 bases remaining between them. The CDR3 consists of 13 residues.

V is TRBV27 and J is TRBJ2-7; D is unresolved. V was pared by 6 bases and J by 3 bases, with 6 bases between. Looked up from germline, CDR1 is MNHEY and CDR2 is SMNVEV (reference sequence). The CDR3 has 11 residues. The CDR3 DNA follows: TGTGCCAGCAGGGGCAGCTACGAGCAGTACTTC. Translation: CASRGSYEQYF.

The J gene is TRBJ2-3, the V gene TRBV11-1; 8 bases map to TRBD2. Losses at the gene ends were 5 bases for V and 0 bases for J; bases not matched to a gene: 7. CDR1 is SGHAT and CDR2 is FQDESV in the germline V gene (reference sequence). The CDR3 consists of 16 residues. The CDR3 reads CASSRAERGSTDTQYF. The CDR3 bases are TGTGCCAGCAGCCGAGCAGAGCGGGGGAGCACAGATACGCAGTATTTT.

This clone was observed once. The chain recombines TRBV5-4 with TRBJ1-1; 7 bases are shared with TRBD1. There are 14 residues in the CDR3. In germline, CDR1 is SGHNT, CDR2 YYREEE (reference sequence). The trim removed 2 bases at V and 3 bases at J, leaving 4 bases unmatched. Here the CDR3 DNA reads TGTGCCAGCAGCTTACGACAGGGTTACACTGAAGCTTTCTTT. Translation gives CASSLRQGYTEAFF.

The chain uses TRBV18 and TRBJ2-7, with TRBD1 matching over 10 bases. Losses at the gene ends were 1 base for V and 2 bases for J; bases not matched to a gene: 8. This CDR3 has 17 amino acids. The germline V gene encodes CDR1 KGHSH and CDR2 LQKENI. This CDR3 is CASSPLTSGTGAYEQYF. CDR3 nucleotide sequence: TGTGCCAGCTCACCACTGACATCCGGGACAGGGGCCTACGAGCAGTACTTC.

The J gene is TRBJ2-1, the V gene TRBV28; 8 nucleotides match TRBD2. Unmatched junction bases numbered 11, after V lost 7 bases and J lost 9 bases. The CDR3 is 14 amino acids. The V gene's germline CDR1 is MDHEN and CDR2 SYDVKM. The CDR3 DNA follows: TGTGCCAGCACCCTGATGCGGGGGGCGTCTGAGCAGTTCTTC. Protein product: CASTLMRGASEQFF.

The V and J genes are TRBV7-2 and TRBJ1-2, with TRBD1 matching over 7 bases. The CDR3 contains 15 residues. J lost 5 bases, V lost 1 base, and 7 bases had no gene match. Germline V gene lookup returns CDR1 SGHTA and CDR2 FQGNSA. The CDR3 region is CASSLGPGQAYGYTF. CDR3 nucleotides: TGTGCCAGCAGCTTAGGTCCCGGACAGGCTTATGGCTACACCTTC.

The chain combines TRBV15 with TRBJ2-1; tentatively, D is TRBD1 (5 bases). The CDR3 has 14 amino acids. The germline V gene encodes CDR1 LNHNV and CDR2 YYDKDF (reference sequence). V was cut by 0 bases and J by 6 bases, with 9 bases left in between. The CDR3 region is CATSRDQGVNEQFF. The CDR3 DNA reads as TGTGCCACCAGCAGAGATCAAGGGGTCAATGAGCAGTTCTTC.

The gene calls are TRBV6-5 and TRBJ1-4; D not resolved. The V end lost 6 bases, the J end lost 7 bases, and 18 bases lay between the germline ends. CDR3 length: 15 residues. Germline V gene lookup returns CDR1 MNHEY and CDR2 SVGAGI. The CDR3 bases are TGTGCCAGCAGGAGGTCCGGACTTATGAGTGAAAAACTGTTTTTT. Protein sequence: CASRRSGLMSEKLFF.

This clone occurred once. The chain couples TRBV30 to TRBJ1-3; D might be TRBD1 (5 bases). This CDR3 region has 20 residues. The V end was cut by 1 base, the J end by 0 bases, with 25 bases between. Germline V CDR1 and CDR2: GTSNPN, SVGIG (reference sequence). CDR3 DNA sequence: TGTGCCTGGAGTGGCGGCGGGGGACGAAATCAAAGAAGCTCTGGAAACACCATATATTTT. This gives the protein CAWSGGGGRNQRSSGNTIYF.

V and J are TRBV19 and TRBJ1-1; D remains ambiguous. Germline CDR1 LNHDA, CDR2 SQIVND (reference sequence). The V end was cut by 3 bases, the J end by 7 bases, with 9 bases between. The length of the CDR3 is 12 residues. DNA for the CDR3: TGTGCCAGTAGTATTCAGGAAAGTGAAGCTTTCTTT. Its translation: CASSIQESEAFF.

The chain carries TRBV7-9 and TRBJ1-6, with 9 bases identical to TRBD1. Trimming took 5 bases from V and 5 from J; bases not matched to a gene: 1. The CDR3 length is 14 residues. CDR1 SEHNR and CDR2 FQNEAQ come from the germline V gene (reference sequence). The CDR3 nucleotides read TGTGCCAGCAGCGGGACAGGGAATAATTCACCCCTCCACTTT. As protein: CASSGTGNNSPLHF.

The DNA of the CDR3 is TGTGCCAGCAGTTACGGTTTTGGGGGAGGGAATGGCTACACCTTC. This translates into CASSYGFGGGNGYTF. This chain uses TRBV6-5 with TRBJ1-2, with D possibly matching TRBD1 (5 bases). Deletions cut 2 bases from V and 6 bases from J, with 16 bases between. CDR1 and CDR2 (germline): MNHEY, SVGAGI. The CDR3 spans 15 residues.